This section outlines one TCR beta chain sequence together with its context. Generated by immunoSEQ multiplex PCR, the TCRdb table keeps only in-frame clones and is missing some. Of nearly 110,000 clones in the sample, approximately 90% were seen once. The data were taken from a study of blood T cell repertoires in COVID-19. For the study at large: Samples taken during acute and convalescent COVID-19 were collected in the United States, Italy and Spain.

Germline assignment: CDR1 WSHSY and CDR2 SAAADI. Trimming removed 7 bases from V and 10 bases from J; junction bases left unmatched: 12. The length of the CDR3 is 14 residues. The sequence came from a young woman with acute or convalescent COVID-19. The chain uses TRBV10-2 and TRBJ1-1; TRBD1 aligns across 10 bases. The sample consisted of peripheral blood. The CDR3 nucleotides are TGCGCCAGCACACTCCGGGACAGGGGACAAGGAGCTTTCTTT. Its protein product is CASTLRDRGQGAFF.